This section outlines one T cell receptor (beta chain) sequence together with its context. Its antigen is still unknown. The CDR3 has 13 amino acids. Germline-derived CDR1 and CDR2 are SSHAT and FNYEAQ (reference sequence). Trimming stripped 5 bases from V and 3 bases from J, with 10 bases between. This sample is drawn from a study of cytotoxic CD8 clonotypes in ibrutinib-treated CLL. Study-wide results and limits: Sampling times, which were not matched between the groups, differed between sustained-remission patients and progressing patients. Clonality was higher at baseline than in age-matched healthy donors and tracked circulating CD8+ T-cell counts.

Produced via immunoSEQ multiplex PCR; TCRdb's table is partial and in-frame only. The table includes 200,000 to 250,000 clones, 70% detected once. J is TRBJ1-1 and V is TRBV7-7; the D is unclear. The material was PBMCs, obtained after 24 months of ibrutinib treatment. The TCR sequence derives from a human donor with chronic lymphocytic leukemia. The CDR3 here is CASSPRRDTEAFF. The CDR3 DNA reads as TGTGCCAGCAGCCCTCGGAGGGACACTGAAGCTTTCTTT.